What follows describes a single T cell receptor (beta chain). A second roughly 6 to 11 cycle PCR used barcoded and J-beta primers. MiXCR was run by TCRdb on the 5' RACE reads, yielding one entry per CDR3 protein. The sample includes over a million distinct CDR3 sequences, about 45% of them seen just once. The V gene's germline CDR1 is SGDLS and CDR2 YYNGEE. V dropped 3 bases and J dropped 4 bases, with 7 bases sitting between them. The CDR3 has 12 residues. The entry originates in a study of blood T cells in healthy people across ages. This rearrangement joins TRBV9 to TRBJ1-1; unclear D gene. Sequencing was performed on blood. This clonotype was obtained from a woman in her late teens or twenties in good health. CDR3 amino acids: CASSGGLTEAFF. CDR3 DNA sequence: TGTGCCAGCAGCGGAGGGCTCACTGAAGCTTTCTTT.